A single sample is the source of the 27 T cell receptor beta chains below, sequenced in a study of blood T cell repertoires in COVID-19. The method was immunoSEQ multiplex PCR; TCRdb's version includes in-frame clones alone and lacks a portion of them. Of 160,000 or so clones in the sample, roughly 77% are singletons; the top ten hold 6.5% to 8%. The sequencing sample was made of peripheral blood. The origin of the receptors is a man between 65 and 85 years old with active or convalescent COVID-19.

This chain joins TRBV19 and TRBJ1-5; TRBD1 agrees at 11 bases. V lost 4 bases, J lost 5 bases, and 7 bases stayed unmatched. CDR3 length equals 16 residues. Germline V gene sequence: CDR1 LNHDA, CDR2 SQIVND (reference sequence). The CDR3 DNA follows: TGTGCCAGTAGTACCCTACCGGGACAGGGGGATCAGCCCCAGCATTTT. Amino acid sequence: CASSTLPGQGDQPQHF.

The V gene is TRBV25-1, the J gene TRBJ2-1; the D gene is possibly TRBD2 (5 bases). V lost 8 bases and J lost 4, with 21 bases in between. The CDR3 is 16 amino acids. Germline CDR1 and CDR2: MGHDK and SYGVNS. DNA of the CDR3: TGTGCCAGCGCCCCTTACCGTCAAGCGGAGTACAATGAGCAGTTCTTC. Protein: CASAPYRQAEYNEQFF.

This clone came up once. The V and J genes are TRBV27 and TRBJ2-7, with D possibly being TRBD2 (5 bases). Germline assignment: CDR1 MNHEY and CDR2 SMNVEV (reference sequence). Trimming stripped 3 bases from V and 6 bases from J, with 15 bases between. The CDR3 runs to 14 residues. CDR3 loop: CASSFGGREGEQYF. DNA of the CDR3: TGTGCCAGCAGTTTCGGCGGTCGTGAGGGCGAGCAGTACTTC.

This clone was found a few times. V usage is TRBV6-5 and J usage is TRBJ1-2; D may be TRBD1 (6 bases). Trimming pared 6 bases from V and 8 bases from J, leaving 13 bases between. This CDR3 comprises 12 residues. Germline CDR1 and CDR2: MNHEY and SVGAGI. CDR3: CASSSGTGGYTF. The CDR3 nucleotides read TGTGCCAGCAGCAGCGGCACAGGGGGCTACACCTTC.

The chain carries TRBV5-1 and TRBJ2-5; D is perhaps TRBD2 (6 bases). The germline V and J ends were trimmed by 4 bases and 2 bases, with 15 bases remaining between them. Looked up from germline, CDR1 is SGHRS and CDR2 is YFSETQ. The length of the CDR3 is 15 residues. In DNA, the CDR3 is TGCGCCAGCAGCGGAACGGGAGCGGCGCAAGAGACCCAGTACTTC. Translation gives CASSGTGAAQETQYF.

The chain uses TRBV7-9 and TRBJ1-1; D possibly corresponds to TRBD1 (6 bases). With 6 bases removed from V and 4 bases from J, the gap between germline ends came to 24 bases. Germline loops: CDR1 SEHNR, CDR2 FQNEAQ (reference sequence). This CDR3 is built from 17 residues. CDR3 DNA sequence: TGTGCCAGCAGGGATAGCCCCTTTCAGGGGAAGGGCACTGAAGCTTTCTTT. As protein: CASRDSPFQGKGTEAFF. Variable domain in full (rest from reference TRBV7-9 and TRBJ1-1): DTGVSQNPRHKITKRGQNVTFRCDPISEHNRLYWYRQTLGQGPEFLTYFQNEAQLEKSRLLSDRFSAERPKGSFSTLEIQRTEQGDSAMYLCASRDSPFQGKGTEAFFGQGTRLTVV.

This sequence joins TRBV5-1 and TRBJ1-3; D remains ambiguous. The CDR3 has 15 residues. Germline CDR1 and CDR2: SGHRS and YFSETQ. V shed 0 bases and J shed 7 bases, with 14 bases lying between them. Written as DNA, the CDR3 is TGCGCCAGCAGCTTGGATGGCGGCCCCAGCAACACCATATATTTT. It yields the protein CASSLDGGPSNTIYF.

The chain recombines TRBV9 with TRBJ2-1, with 9 bases identical to TRBD2. V dropped 3 bases and J dropped 8; count of bases not matched to a gene: 15. The CDR3 runs to 17 residues. Germline CDR1 is SGDLS and CDR2 is YYNGEE. CDR3 region: CASSANTQAGGRDEQFF. The CDR3 DNA follows: TGTGCCAGCAGCGCTAATACCCAAGCGGGGGGCCGGGATGAGCAGTTCTTC.

V gene TRBV2 combines with J gene TRBJ2-3, with D perhaps matching TRBD2 (6 bases). The CDR3 runs 14 residues. CDR1 is SNHLY, CDR2 FYNNEI, per germline. With 5 bases removed from V and 6 bases from J, the gap between germline ends came to 15 bases. The CDR3 DNA follows: TGTGCCAGCAGTAATTTAAACCGGGGGGATACGCAGTATTTT. Its translation: CASSNLNRGDTQYF.

This clone occurred a few times. The chain uses TRBV2 and TRBJ2-7; D gene ambiguous. The V gene's germline CDR1 is SNHLY and CDR2 FYNNEI. This CDR3 is built from 13 residues. Trimming stripped 3 bases from V and 2 bases from J, with 8 bases between. The CDR3 sequence is CASSEGAAYEQYF. The CDR3 coding sequence is TGTGCCAGCAGTGAGGGCGCCGCCTACGAGCAGTACTTC.

This chain links TRBV6-2 or TRBV6-3 with TRBJ2-1; 10 positions agree with TRBD2. This CDR3 is built from 14 residues. The junction had 3 bases not matched to a gene; V was cut back by 4 bases and J by 6 bases. CDR1 MNHEY and CDR2 SVGEGT come from the germline V gene. CDR3 sequence reads: CASSSASGGNEQFF. As DNA, the CDR3 is TGTGCCAGCAGTTCGGCTAGCGGGGGCAATGAGCAGTTCTTC.

The V and J genes are TRBV18 and TRBJ2-3, with 7 nucleotides matching TRBD1. CDR3 length equals 14 residues. Losses at the gene ends were 3 bases for V and 2 bases for J; bases not matched to a gene: 2. Germline V gene lookup returns CDR1 KGHSH and CDR2 LQKENI. The CDR3 sequence is CASSPQGDTDTQYF. The CDR3 DNA sequence: TGTGCCAGCTCACCCCAGGGGGACACAGATACGCAGTATTTT.

The chain carries TRBV5-4 and TRBJ2-2; possibly TRBD1 for D (5 bases). The V gene's germline CDR1 is SGHNT and CDR2 YYREEE (reference sequence). With 6 bases removed from V and 2 bases from J, the gap between germline ends came to 17 bases. This CDR3 is built from 16 residues. The CDR3: CASTSDLGHNTGELFF. Here the CDR3 DNA reads TGTGCCAGCACCTCGGACCTGGGGCATAACACCGGGGAGCTGTTTTTT.

The chain carries TRBV9 and TRBJ2-7, with 13 positions matching TRBD2. Germline assignment: CDR1 SGDLS and CDR2 YYNGEE. V was clipped by 4 bases and J by 6 bases; unmatched bases: 7. The CDR3 is made up of 15 amino acids. The CDR3 loop is CASSKTSGRASEQYF. CDR3 coding DNA: TGTGCCAGCAGCAAAACTAGCGGGAGGGCCTCCGAGCAGTACTTC.

The rearrangement uses TRBV10-3 and TRBJ1-4; possible D gene TRBD1, 5 bases. The CDR3 sequence is 14 residues long. Looked up from germline, CDR1 is ENHRY and CDR2 is SYGVKD. The ends were cut back, 6 bases at V and 7 bases at J, with 15 bases in the middle. CDR3 protein: CAISGTAGGEKLFF. CDR3 nucleotides: TGTGCCATCAGCGGGACGGCGGGGGGTGAAAAACTGTTTTTT.

V and J are TRBV12-3 or TRBV12-4 and TRBJ1-5, with TRBD1 matching over 7 bases. Losses at the gene ends were 6 bases for V and 9 bases for J; bases not matched to a gene: 5. The CDR3 is 12 residues long. The CDR3 protein is CASRTGERPQHF. The CDR3 DNA reads as TGTGCCAGCAGAACAGGGGAGCGGCCCCAGCATTTT.

The rearrangement joins TRBV5-1 to TRBJ2-7; D gene ambiguous. V gave up 3 bases and J gave up 0 bases, with 7 bases separating them. The CDR3 totals 13 residues. Germline-derived CDR1 and CDR2 are SGHRS and YFSETQ. The CDR3: CASSYSSSYEQYF. As DNA, the CDR3 is TGCGCCAGCAGCTACTCAAGCTCCTACGAGCAGTACTTC.

The gene calls are TRBV27 and TRBJ1-5; 11 bases fit TRBD1. The CDR3 consists of 15 residues. Germline V gene sequence: CDR1 MNHEY, CDR2 SMNVEV (reference sequence). Trimming took 6 bases from V and 5 from J; bases not matched to a gene: 6. The CDR3 region is CASRSGTGGDQPQHF. The DNA for the CDR3 is TGTGCCAGCAGGAGCGGGACAGGGGGGGATCAGCCCCAGCATTTT.

The gene calls are TRBV7-6 and TRBJ1-4, with a tentative D call TRBD1 (5 bases). The CDR3 contains 15 residues. CDR1 SGHVS and CDR2 FNYEAQ come from the germline V gene. Trimming pared 4 bases from V and 5 bases from J, leaving 14 bases between. Written as DNA, the CDR3 is TGTGCCAGCAGCTCCGATAGACAGCCAAATGAAAAACTGTTTTTT. Its protein product is CASSSDRQPNEKLFF.

The gene calls are TRBV3-1 (or the pseudogene TRBV3-2) and TRBJ2-3; the match to TRBD2 covers 7 bases. CDR1 and CDR2 from the germline V gene are LGHDT and YNNKEL (reference sequence). The CDR3 totals 17 residues. The V segment lost 3 bases and the J segment 1 base; nucleotides outside the gene matches: 10. The CDR3 coding sequence is TGTGCCAGCAGCCAGGCTGATTTTACTAGCGGCACAGATACGCAGTATTTT. As protein: CASSQADFTSGTDTQYF.

The J gene is TRBJ2-1, the V gene TRBV6-5; 7 bases match TRBD2. The ends lost 0 bases at V and 12 bases at J; junction bases unmatched: 14. From germline, CDR1 is MNHEY and CDR2 SVGAGI. The CDR3 is 16 amino acids. This CDR3 is CASSYSSGVGSGWQFF. CDR3 nucleotide sequence: TGTGCCAGCAGTTACTCAAGCGGGGTAGGCTCAGGGTGGCAGTTCTTC.

This clone was detected only a few times. The V and J genes are TRBV28 and TRBJ1-2; D not resolved. V lost 9 bases, J lost 7 bases, and 12 bases lay in between. The germline V gene has CDR1 MDHEN and CDR2 SYDVKM. The CDR3 length is 11 residues. The DNA of the CDR3 is TGTGCCAGTTCCCAGTATGTTGGCTACACCTTC. This gives the protein CASSQYVGYTF.

The chain joins TRBV20-1 to TRBJ1-2, with TRBD1 matching 9 bases. This CDR3 is built from 11 residues. After removal of 7 bases from V and 10 bases from J, the junction contained 7 bases not matched to a gene. Germline loops: CDR1 DFQATT, CDR2 SNEGSKA (reference sequence). The CDR3 bases are TGCAGTGGGGGACAGGGAGCTTACTACACCTTC. Amino acids: CSGGQGAYYTF.

The genes are TRBV6-5 and TRBJ2-3; 9 nucleotides agree with TRBD1. This CDR3 has 15 amino acids. V lost 6 bases to trimming and J lost 4 bases; unmatched junction nucleotides: 8. Germline loops: CDR1 MNHEY, CDR2 SVGAGI. For the CDR3, the DNA is TGTGCCAGCAGGTCCGGGACAGGGTACCCAGATACGCAGTATTTT. It specifies CASRSGTGYPDTQYF.

This sequence joins TRBV3-1 (or the pseudogene TRBV3-2) and TRBJ2-1; 7 bases match TRBD2. The trim removed 3 bases at V and 7 bases at J, leaving 9 bases unmatched. Per germline, CDR1 LGHDT and CDR2 YNNKEL (reference sequence). The CDR3 extends over 15 amino acids. The CDR3 DNA reads as TGTGCCAGCAGCCACCCAGCGGGGCTTCCTAATGAGCAGTTCTTC. It yields the protein CASSHPAGLPNEQFF.

The chain links TRBV9 to TRBJ2-3; the match to TRBD2 covers 8 bases. CDR3 length: 16 amino acids. V gave up 7 bases and J gave up 0 bases; unmatched junction bases: 10. From germline, CDR1 is SGDLS and CDR2 YYNGEE. CDR3 nucleotide sequence: TGTGCCAGCCGCCCGGGGGGGTCGGTTAGCACAGATACGCAGTATTTT. Its translation is CASRPGGSVSTDTQYF.

V gene TRBV7-9 combines with J gene TRBJ2-7, with 13 bases that match TRBD2. This CDR3 comprises 16 residues. V shed 5 bases and J 1 base; nucleotides not matched to a gene: 5. CDR1 SEHNR and CDR2 FQNEAQ come from the germline V gene (reference sequence). The CDR3 reads CASSRGLAGKSYEQYF. In DNA form, the CDR3 reads TGTGCCAGCAGCCGGGGACTAGCGGGAAAGTCCTACGAGCAGTACTTC.